One sample yielded the 25 T cell receptor beta chains listed below, sequenced in a study of CD8+CD57+ T cells in acquired aplastic anemia. Patients sequenced had flow cytometry evidence of CD8+CD57+ cell expansion. TCR beta VDJ and CDR3 profiling used genomic DNA as template. Using its own MiXCR run on the reads, TCRdb lists one record per CDR3 protein. The table shows more than 150,000 distinct CDR3 sequences, with 45% to 60% occurring only once. The source material was sorted CD4+, CD8+, or CD8+CD57+ T cells (not recorded which) from PBMCs. All receptors derive from a human donor with aplastic anemia.

This clonotype was seen many times. The V gene is TRBV20-1, the J gene TRBJ2-2, with TRBD2 identical over 9 bases. V shed 6 bases and J 0 bases; nucleotides not matched to a gene: 8. CDR1 is DFQATT, CDR2 SNEGSKA, per germline (reference sequence). This CDR3 is 16 amino acids long. Here the CDR3 reads CSASSSGGSNTGELFF. CDR3 in DNA: TGCAGTGCGAGTTCGAGCGGGGGGTCGAACACCGGGGAGCTGTTTTTT.

The CDR3 here is CASSFGLTGTDTQYF. CDR3 DNA: TGTGCCAGCAGCTTTGGACTGACGGGGACGGATACGCAGTATTTT. The gene calls are TRBV7-2 and TRBJ2-3, with D perhaps TRBD1 or TRBD2 (5 bases each). CDR1 is SGHTA and CDR2 is FQGNSA in the germline V gene. The CDR3 is made up of 15 amino acids. V was shortened by 3 bases and J by 6 bases, with 16 bases between the two germline ends.

This rearrangement joins TRBV6-5 to TRBJ2-5; weak D call: TRBD1 (5 bases). The CDR3 runs to 15 residues. V was clipped by 0 bases and J by 2 bases, with 10 bases between them. Germline CDR1 and CDR2: MNHEY and SVGAGI. CDR3 DNA sequence: TGTGCCAGCAGTTACTCGACTCAGGGTCAAGAGACCCAGTACTTC. This codes for CASSYSTQGQETQYF.

In regard to this clonotype: A read error is possible here, since a much larger clone lies one base away. The CDR3 protein is CASSFRQGKTGANALTF. In DNA form, the CDR3 reads TGTGCCAGCAGCTTCCGACAGGGAAAGACTGGGGCCAACGCCCTGACTTTC. The chain couples TRBV11-2 to TRBJ2-6, with 7 bases identical to TRBD1. Germline V gene sequence: CDR1 SGHAT, CDR2 FQNNGV. There are 17 residues in the CDR3.

The chain uses TRBV29-1 and TRBJ2-1, with D maybe TRBD2 (7 bases). The CDR3 contains 12 residues. Germline CDR1 and CDR2: SQVTM and ANQGSEA. V lost 6 bases and J lost 6, with 12 bases in between. The CDR3: CSVVAGANEQFF. CDR3 sequence (DNA): TGCAGCGTGGTCGCGGGGGCCAATGAGCAGTTCTTC.

This chain uses TRBV29-1 with TRBJ2-3, with D perhaps TRBD1 (5 bases). The CDR3 contains 12 residues. Between the trimmed V and J ends, which lost 6 bases and 4 bases, there was a span of 11 bases. Germline V gene lookup returns CDR1 SQVTM and CDR2 ANQGSEA. Here the CDR3 reads CSVRMGPDTQYF. Here the CDR3 DNA reads TGCAGCGTACGCATGGGGCCAGATACGCAGTATTTT.

This clonotype was counted at least ten times. The chain uses TRBV9 and TRBJ2-3; 7 positions match TRBD1. CDR1 is SGDLS and CDR2 is YYNGEE in the germline V gene. After removal of 4 bases from V and 0 bases from J, the junction contained 5 bases not matched to a gene. The CDR3 length is 15 residues. The CDR3 protein is CASSLQGISTDTQYF. For the CDR3, the DNA is TGTGCCAGCAGCCTACAGGGGATTAGCACAGATACGCAGTATTTT.

This clonotype came up a few times. A much larger clone lies a single base off, so this may be a read error. The V call is TRBV7-8, the J call TRBJ1-1; D is undetermined. CDR3 length: 13 amino acids. Germline V gene data show CDR1 as SGHVS and CDR2 as FQNEAQ. CDR3 DNA: TGTGCCAGCAGCGGGAGGTTGAACACTGAAGCTCTCTTT. This codes for CASSGRLNTEALF. Together with reference TRBV7-8 and TRBJ1-1, the CDR3 gives the full variable domain: GAGVSQSPRYKVAKRGQDVALRCDPISGHVSLFWYQQALGQGPEFLTYFQNEAQLDKSGLPSDRFFAERPEGSVSTLKIQRTQQEDSAVYLCASSGRLNTEALFGQGTRLTVV.

This clonotype was seen a handful of times. The chain carries TRBV2 and TRBJ2-1; 9 nucleotides match TRBD2. Per germline, CDR1 SNHLY and CDR2 FYNNEI. This CDR3 contains 14 residues. V shed 9 bases, J shed 4 bases, and the junction held 7 bases outside the gene matches. CDR3 in amino acids: CASGGSGRYNEQFF. Here the CDR3 DNA reads TGTGCCAGTGGGGGCAGCGGGAGGTACAATGAGCAGTTCTTC. The entire variable domain, with the rest obtained from reference TRBV2 and TRBJ2-1, is as follows: EPEVTQTPSHQVTQMGQEVILRCVPISNHLYFYWYRQILGQKVEFLVSFYNNEISEKSEIFDDQFSVERPDGSNFTLKIRSTKLEDSAMYFCASGGSGRYNEQFFGPGTRLTVL.

This rearrangement joins TRBV7-2 to TRBJ2-3, with 12 bases that match TRBD2. This CDR3 spans 15 amino acids. Looked up from germline, CDR1 is SGHTA and CDR2 is FQGNSA. V lost 4 bases, J lost 5 bases, and 4 bases stayed unmatched. The CDR3 sequence is CASSSSGGAEDTQYF. CDR3 sequence (DNA): TGTGCCAGCAGCTCTAGCGGGGGGGCCGAAGATACGCAGTATTTT.

This chain joins TRBV7-2 and TRBJ2-7, with 8 nucleotides matching TRBD1. V was clipped by 3 bases and J by 6 bases; unmatched bases: 1. The CDR3 length is 12 residues. Germline CDR1 reads SGHTA; CDR2 reads FQGNSA. The DNA for the CDR3 is TGTGCCAGCAGCTTGGACAGGGTCGAGCAGTACTTC. Encoded protein: CASSLDRVEQYF.

The rearrangement links TRBV10-2 to TRBJ1-2, with 8 bases aligning to TRBD1. This CDR3 has 15 residues. V was clipped by 5 bases and J by 6 bases; unmatched bases: 11. Germline CDR1 WSHSY, CDR2 SAAADI. Here the CDR3 DNA reads TGCGCCAGCAGTCTACAGGGGGAGTCGTCGAATGGCTACACCTTC. Amino acid sequence: CASSLQGESSNGYTF.

The CDR3 bases are TGCGCCAGCAGCCACTCCCGGGAGCTGTTTTTT. It specifies CASSHSRELFF. The rearrangement links TRBV4-1 to TRBJ2-2; no clear D gene. CDR1 and CDR2 (germline): MGHRA, YSYEKL. The CDR3 has 11 amino acids. V was pared by 3 bases and J by 9 bases, with 5 bases between.

This rearrangement joins TRBV10-1 to TRBJ2-1; D may match TRBD1 or TRBD2 (5 bases each). V was pared by 4 bases and J by 7 bases, with 14 bases between. Looked up from germline, CDR1 is WNHNN and CDR2 is SYGVQD (reference sequence). This CDR3 is 14 amino acids long. CDR3 DNA sequence: TGCGCCAGCAGTGGCCGAGGGGCGGTAAATGAGCAGTTCTTC. This encodes CASSGRGAVNEQFF.

The V and J genes are TRBV19 and TRBJ1-5; 9 bases map to TRBD1. V dropped 5 bases and J dropped 9; count of bases not matched to a gene: 5. The CDR3 consists of 13 residues. Germline assignment: CDR1 LNHDA and CDR2 SQIVND (reference sequence). CDR3 DNA sequence: TGTGCCAGTAGTGCGGGACAGGGATCGCCCCAGCATTTT. This gives the protein CASSAGQGSPQHF.

This clonotype was seen more than once but under ten times. This chain joins TRBV19 and TRBJ1-5; 8 bases are shared with TRBD1. Germline CDR1 is LNHDA and CDR2 is SQIVND (reference sequence). The CDR3 is 20 residues long. V lost 3 bases to trimming and J lost 2 bases; unmatched junction nucleotides: 18. CDR3 sequence reads: CASSMTRPAGGGSGNQPQHF. CDR3 nucleotides: TGTGCCAGTAGTATGACCCGCCCCGCAGGGGGCGGGAGCGGCAATCAGCCCCAGCATTTT. The entire variable domain, with the rest obtained from reference TRBV19 and TRBJ1-5, is as follows: DGGITQSPKYLFRKEGQNVTLSCEQNLNHDAMYWYRQDPGQGLRLIYYSQIVNDFQKGDIAEGYSVSREKKESFPLTVTSAQKNPTAFYLCASSMTRPAGGGSGNQPQHFGDGTRLSIL.

In this sample, this clonotype turned up many times. This chain connects TRBV6-5 to TRBJ2-7; 9 positions match TRBD1. CDR1 is MNHEY and CDR2 is SVGAGI in the germline V gene. V shed 7 bases, J shed 1 base, and the junction held 8 bases outside the gene matches. The CDR3 loop spans 15 amino acids. In nucleotides, the CDR3 is TGTGCCAGCACCTCCCCCGGGACAGGGTCCTACGAGCAGTACTTC. This sequence encodes CASTSPGTGSYEQYF.

V gene TRBV29-1 combines with J gene TRBJ1-2; D remains unclear. CDR3 size: 12 residues. Germline V gives CDR1 SQVTM, CDR2 ANQGSEA. V was shortened by 5 bases and J by 8 bases, with 15 bases between the two germline ends. Written as DNA, the CDR3 is TGCAGCGTTAGGGTAACAACTAACGGCTACACCTTC. It yields the protein CSVRVTTNGYTF.

Details on this clonotype: A clone one base away is much larger, so this may be a read error. V gene TRBV7-3 combines with J gene TRBJ1-5; TRBD1 agrees at 7 bases. CDR3 size: 16 residues. Germline CDR1 is SGHTA and CDR2 is FQGTGA. CDR3 bases: TGTGCCAGCAGCTCAAGAGGGGGCTCTAGCGATCAGCCCCAGCATTTT. Its protein is CASSSRGGSSDQPQHF.

As concerns this clonotype: Relative to the germline gene, one junction end is altered; a read error may explain this. J is TRBJ2-7 and V is TRBV11-2, with a possible D match to TRBD2 (6 bases). CDR1 and CDR2 from the germline V gene are SGHAT and FQNNGV. This CDR3 has 16 amino acids. The CDR3 DNA reads as TGTGCCGGCAGCTTAGGTCTGGCAGGGACTCCCTACGAGCAGTACTTC. It translates to CAGSLGLAGTPYEQYF.

The chain couples TRBV10-1 to TRBJ1-3; no clear D gene. This CDR3 is built from 13 residues. Germline loops: CDR1 WNHNN, CDR2 SYGVQD (reference sequence). V shed 7 bases and J shed 4 bases, with 11 bases lying between them. CDR3: CASNVEWGNTIYF. DNA of the CDR3: TGCGCCAGCAATGTAGAGTGGGGAAACACCATATATTTT.

V usage is TRBV28 and J usage is TRBJ1-2, with 9 positions matching TRBD1. The germline V gene has CDR1 MDHEN and CDR2 SYDVKM. Unmatched junction bases numbered 4, after V lost 6 bases and J lost 2 bases. The CDR3 is 14 residues long. The CDR3, as DNA: TGTGCCAGCAGGCCTGGACAGGGGAACTATGGCTACACCTTC. Residues: CASRPGQGNYGYTF.

The chain combines TRBV10-3 with TRBJ1-1; perhaps TRBD1 as D (6 bases). Germline V gene data show CDR1 as ENHRY and CDR2 as SYGVKD. CDR3 length: 12 amino acids. V was pared by 6 bases and J by 8 bases, with 13 bases between. The CDR3 protein is CAIRKAGQEAFF. CDR3 nucleotides: TGTGCCATCAGGAAAGCCGGACAGGAAGCTTTCTTT.

This sequence joins TRBV15 and TRBJ2-5, with D tentatively TRBD1 (5 bases). Germline lookup yields CDR1 LNHNV and CDR2 YYDKDF (reference sequence). The V end lost 0 bases, the J end lost 5 bases, and 13 bases lay between the germline ends. The length of the CDR3 is 15 residues. The CDR3 spells CATSRDRARVETQYF. The CDR3 nucleotides read TGTGCCACCAGCAGAGACAGGGCCCGTGTGGAGACCCAGTACTTC.

The rearrangement uses TRBV2 and TRBJ1-6, with TRBD1 as a possible D gene (5 bases). The germline gives CDR1 SNHLY, CDR2 FYNNEI. The CDR3 loop spans 13 amino acids. The V gene lost 8 bases and the J gene lost 10 bases, with 15 bases spanning the gap. CDR3 region: CASLGQGWSPLHF. The CDR3 coding sequence is TGTGCCAGCTTGGGGCAGGGTTGGTCACCCCTCCACTTT.